The next 16 T cell receptor beta chains were all read from a single sample in a study of shared clonotypes between healthy human individuals. The table came from immunoSEQ multiplex PCR; TCRdb's copy has only in-frame clones and leaves some out. Of some 450,000 clones listed, roughly three quarters are singletons. Sequenced material: PBMCs. The receptors derive from a woman aged 40 to 50 in good health. Some clones in this sample may be carry-over from other donors' samples.

This clone was seen only a few times. V is TRBV10-2 and J is TRBJ2-1; no firm D call. Deletions cut 8 bases from V and 8 bases from J, with 16 bases between. Germline loops: CDR1 WSHSY, CDR2 SAAADI. This CDR3 contains 13 residues. The CDR3 coding sequence is TGCGCCAGCTCCCGAGAGACGTGGCATGAGCAGTTCTTC. It translates to CASSRETWHEQFF.

This clone was seen many times. This chain joins TRBV4-1 and TRBJ2-5; D is unresolved. This CDR3 spans 13 amino acids. V was shortened by 3 bases and J by 11 bases, with 16 bases between the two germline ends. Germline assignment: CDR1 MGHRA and CDR2 YSYEKL. This CDR3 reads CASSQLDPIEQYF. The CDR3 DNA follows: TGCGCCAGCAGCCAGCTAGACCCAATAGAGCAGTACTTC.

This chain connects TRBV28 to TRBJ1-1; the match to TRBD1 covers 7 bases. The germline V gene encodes CDR1 MDHEN and CDR2 SYDVKM. The CDR3 is 15 residues long. Trimming cost V 8 bases and J 2 bases; bases outside gene matches: 11. Here the CDR3 reads CASCPEGGGNTEAFF. Here the CDR3 DNA reads TGTGCCAGCTGCCCTGAAGGGGGCGGAAACACTGAAGCTTTCTTT.

The chain couples TRBV6-1 to TRBJ1-4; unclear D gene. The CDR3 extends over 13 amino acids. The V gene lost 5 bases and the J gene lost 0 bases, with 4 bases spanning the gap. The germline V gene encodes CDR1 MNHNS and CDR2 SASEGT. The CDR3 DNA is TGTGCCAGCAGTCGGGCAACTAATGAAAAACTGTTTTTT. Translated: CASSRATNEKLFF.

This chain joins TRBV29-1 and TRBJ1-5; D perhaps matches TRBD1 (6 bases). Trimming took 4 bases from V and 6 from J, leaving 10 bases between them. The CDR3 is 12 amino acids. Germline assignment: CDR1 SQVTM and CDR2 ANQGSEA. DNA for the CDR3: TGCAGCGTTGCGTCCAGGGGTCAGCCCCAGCATTTT. This gives the protein CSVASRGQPQHF.

This chain joins TRBV11-2 and TRBJ2-7; TRBD2 agrees at 8 bases. This CDR3 is 14 amino acids long. The germline V gene encodes CDR1 SGHAT and CDR2 FQNNGV. Trimming cost V 5 bases and J 6 bases; bases outside gene matches: 9. The CDR3 DNA follows: TGTGCCAGCAGCCCGGGGGTAGCGGGAAGCGAGCAGTACTTC. Translating gives CASSPGVAGSEQYF.

The chain joins TRBV28 to TRBJ1-5, with 8 bases lining up with TRBD1. The CDR3 spans 14 residues. In germline, CDR1 is MDHEN, CDR2 SYDVKM. The junction had 4 bases not matched to a gene; V was cut back by 6 bases and J by 3 bases. The CDR3 spells CASSATGDNQPQHF. The CDR3 DNA sequence: TGTGCCAGCAGCGCGACAGGGGACAATCAGCCCCAGCATTTT.

This rearrangement joins TRBV18 to TRBJ2-3; D call uncertain. Trimming removed 1 base from V and 4 bases from J, with 3 bases in between. CDR1 and CDR2 (germline): KGHSH, LQKENI. The CDR3 loop spans 12 amino acids. CDR3 bases: TGTGCCAGCTCACCACAGGCAGATACGCAGTATTTT. Residues: CASSPQADTQYF.

The V call is TRBV4-3, the J call TRBJ2-7; D gene ambiguous. Germline V gene lookup returns CDR1 LGHNA and CDR2 YSLEER. The V gene lost 0 bases and the J gene lost 4 bases, with 10 bases spanning the gap. The CDR3 runs 14 residues. The CDR3 spells CASSQDPLVYEQYF. DNA for the CDR3: TGCGCCAGCAGCCAAGACCCCTTGGTTTACGAGCAGTACTTC.

The genes are TRBV5-4 and TRBJ1-1, with D hard to call. The germline gives CDR1 SGHNT, CDR2 YYREEE (reference sequence). The CDR3 has 18 amino acids. V was shortened by 0 bases and J by 1 base, with 19 bases between the two germline ends. The CDR3: CASSLEVGGSHPNTEAFF. The CDR3, as DNA: TGTGCCAGCAGCTTGGAGGTGGGAGGGAGTCATCCGAACACTGAAGCTTTCTTT. Complete variable domain (other parts from reference TRBV5-4 and TRBJ1-1): ETGVTQSPTHLIKTRGQQVTLRCSSQSGHNTVSWYQQALGQGPQFIFQYYREEENGRGNFPPRFSGLQFPNYSSELNVNALELDDSALYLCASSLEVGGSHPNTEAFFGQGTRLTVV.

This clone was recorded at least ten times. The V call is TRBV25-1, the J call TRBJ2-5; 10 bases match TRBD1. TRBJ2-7 matches the DNA end more closely, so the J call is doubtful. The CDR3 runs 14 residues. Germline-derived CDR1 and CDR2 are MGHDK and SYGVNS. The DNA of the CDR3 is TGTGCCAGCAGTGACCGGGACAGGGGTTACGAGCAGTACTTC. Encoded protein: CASSDRDRGYEQYF.

On this clone itself: Other DNA sequences in the sample encode the same CDR3. The J gene is TRBJ2-6, the V gene TRBV9; D gene unclear. The germline V gene encodes CDR1 SGDLS and CDR2 YYNGEE. The V gene lost 3 bases and the J gene lost 1 base, with 5 bases spanning the gap. The CDR3 extends over 14 amino acids. CDR3 coding DNA: TGTGCCAGCAGCGACCGTTCTGGGGCCAACGTCCTGACTTTC. This gives the protein CASSDRSGANVLTF.

The J gene is TRBJ2-3, the V gene TRBV2, with D perhaps matching TRBD1 (5 bases). From germline, CDR1 is SNHLY and CDR2 FYNNEI. The CDR3 has 14 amino acids. V lost 7 bases and J lost 2, with 13 bases in between. The CDR3 loop is CASIMVGVTDTQYF. Written as DNA, the CDR3 is TGTGCCAGCATCATGGTAGGGGTCACAGATACGCAGTATTTT.

A single count supports this clone. This rearrangement joins TRBV29-1 to TRBJ2-5, with 15 positions matching TRBD2. The germline V gene has CDR1 SQVTM and CDR2 ANQGSEA. The CDR3 has 16 residues. J gave up 0 bases and V 8 bases, and 7 bases lay outside the gene matches. The CDR3, as DNA: TGCAGCCTGAAGGGACTAGCGGGAGGTAACCAAGAGACCCAGTACTTC. It codes for CSLKGLAGGNQETQYF.

This chain uses TRBV4-3 with TRBJ2-7; 13 nucleotides line up with TRBD2. The V segment lost 1 base and the J segment 5 bases; nucleotides outside the gene matches: 5. The germline V gene has CDR1 LGHNA and CDR2 YSLEER. This CDR3 is built from 16 residues. The CDR3 sequence: CASSQGTSGRIDEQYF. The CDR3 DNA follows: TGCGCCAGCAGCCAAGGGACTAGCGGGAGAATCGACGAGCAGTACTTC.

The V and J genes are TRBV28 and TRBJ1-1, with D possibly matching TRBD1 (6 bases). The germline CDR1 and CDR2 sequences are MDHEN and SYDVKM. With 6 bases removed from V and 4 bases from J, the gap between germline ends came to 15 bases. The CDR3 extends over 14 amino acids. CDR3 in amino acids: CASSNRGGGTEAFF. The CDR3 nucleotides are TGTGCCAGCAGCAATAGGGGAGGGGGCACTGAAGCTTTCTTT. The whole variable domain, remainder taken from reference TRBV28 and TRBJ1-1, is DVKVTQSSRYLVKRTGEKVFLECVQDMDHENMFWYRQDPGLGLRLIYFSYDVKMKEKGDIPEGYSVSREKKERFSLILESASTNQTSMYLCASSNRGGGTEAFFGQGTRLTVV.